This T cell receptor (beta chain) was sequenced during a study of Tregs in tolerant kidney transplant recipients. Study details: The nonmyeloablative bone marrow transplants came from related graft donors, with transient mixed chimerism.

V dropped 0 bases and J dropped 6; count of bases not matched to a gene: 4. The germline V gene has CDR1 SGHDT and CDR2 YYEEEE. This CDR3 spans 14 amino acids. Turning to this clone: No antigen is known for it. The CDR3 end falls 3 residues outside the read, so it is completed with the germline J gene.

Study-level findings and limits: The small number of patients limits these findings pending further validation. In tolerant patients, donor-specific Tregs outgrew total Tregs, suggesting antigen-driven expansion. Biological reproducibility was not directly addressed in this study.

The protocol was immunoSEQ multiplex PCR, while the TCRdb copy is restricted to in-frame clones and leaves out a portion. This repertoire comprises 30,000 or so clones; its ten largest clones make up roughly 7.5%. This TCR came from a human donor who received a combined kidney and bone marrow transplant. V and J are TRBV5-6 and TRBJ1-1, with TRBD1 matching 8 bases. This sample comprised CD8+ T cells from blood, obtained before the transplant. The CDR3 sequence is CASSLGGTGSEAFF. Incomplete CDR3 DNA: TGTGCCAGCAGCTTGGGAGGGACAGGCTCTGAA.